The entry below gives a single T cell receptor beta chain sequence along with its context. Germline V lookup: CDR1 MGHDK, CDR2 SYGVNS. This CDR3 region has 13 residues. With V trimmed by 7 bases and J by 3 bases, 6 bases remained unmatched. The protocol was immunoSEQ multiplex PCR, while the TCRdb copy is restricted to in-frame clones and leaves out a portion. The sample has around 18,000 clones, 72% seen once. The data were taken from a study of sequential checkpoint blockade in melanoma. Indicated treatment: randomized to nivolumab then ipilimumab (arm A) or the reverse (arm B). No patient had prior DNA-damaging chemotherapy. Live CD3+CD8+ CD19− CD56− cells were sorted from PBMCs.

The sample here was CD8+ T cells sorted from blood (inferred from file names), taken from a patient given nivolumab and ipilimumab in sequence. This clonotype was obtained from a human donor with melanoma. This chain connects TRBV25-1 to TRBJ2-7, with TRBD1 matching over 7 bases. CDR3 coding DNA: TGTGCCAGCACCAAAGGGGGCGTCTACGAGCAGTACTTC. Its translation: CASTKGGVYEQYF.